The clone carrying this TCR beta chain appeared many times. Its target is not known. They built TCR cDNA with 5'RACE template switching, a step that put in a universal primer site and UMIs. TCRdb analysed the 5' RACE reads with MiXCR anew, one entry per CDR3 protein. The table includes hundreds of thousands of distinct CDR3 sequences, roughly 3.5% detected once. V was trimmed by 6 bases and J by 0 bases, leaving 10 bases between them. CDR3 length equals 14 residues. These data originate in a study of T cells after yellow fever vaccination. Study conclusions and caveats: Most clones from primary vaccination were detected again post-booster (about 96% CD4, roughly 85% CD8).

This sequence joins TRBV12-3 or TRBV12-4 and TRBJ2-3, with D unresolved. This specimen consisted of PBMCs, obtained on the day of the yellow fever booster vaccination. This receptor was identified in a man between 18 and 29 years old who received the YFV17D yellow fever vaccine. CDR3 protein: CASSPWSSTDTQYF. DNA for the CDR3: TGTGCCAGCAGCCCATGGTCCAGCACAGATACGCAGTATTTT.